A single sample gave rise to the 20 T cell receptor beta chains below, sequenced in a study of T cells after yellow fever vaccination. TCRdb processed the 5' RACE reads anew with MiXCR; each CDR3 protein has one entry. Of around 310,000 distinct CDR3 sequences in the sample, roughly 3.5% are singletons; the top ten hold 23%. Sequencing was performed on PBMCs, taken on the day of the yellow fever booster vaccination. Receptor source: a man younger than 35 who received the YFV17D yellow fever vaccine.

This clonotype showed up many times. The chain uses TRBV6-5 and TRBJ2-7; the match to TRBD2 covers 8 bases. The CDR3 totals 14 residues. The V and J ends lost 3 bases and 6 bases, in that order; junction bases with no gene match: 7. Germline loops: CDR1 MNHEY, CDR2 SVGAGI. The CDR3 spells CASSYSGGVGEQYV. The CDR3 DNA is TGTGCCAGCAGTTATTCGGGAGGGGTAGGCGAGCAGTACGTC.

This clonotype has at least ten counts. The chain joins TRBV5-5 to TRBJ2-3, with 14 bases aligning to TRBD2. V lost 3 bases to trimming and J lost 5 bases; unmatched junction nucleotides: 8. The CDR3 length is 17 residues. Germline-derived CDR1 and CDR2 are SGHKS and YYEKEE (reference sequence). CDR3 in amino acids: CASSSTRTSGGKDTQYF. DNA of the CDR3: TGTGCCAGCAGCTCCACTCGGACTAGCGGGGGGAAAGATACGCAGTATTTT.

The chain is built from TRBV5-1 and TRBJ2-3, with 10 nucleotides matching TRBD2. The CDR3 has 16 amino acids. V shed 1 base, J shed 6 bases, and the junction held 8 bases outside the gene matches. Germline V gene lookup returns CDR1 SGHRS and CDR2 YFSETQ. This CDR3 reads CASSLPQRGGGDTQYF. CDR3 DNA sequence: TGCGCCAGCAGCTTGCCCCAGCGGGGGGGCGGTGATACGCAGTATTTT.

The V gene is TRBV6-2 or TRBV6-3, the J gene TRBJ2-7; D is unresolved. The V and J ends lost 4 bases and 3 bases respectively, with 7 bases between them. The CDR3 contains 12 residues. Germline assignment: CDR1 MNHEY and CDR2 SVGEGT. Here the CDR3 reads CASSFGRYEQYF. As DNA, the CDR3 is TGTGCCAGCAGTTTCGGACGCTACGAGCAGTACTTC.

In its sample, this clonotype was seen a few times. This chain links TRBV27 with TRBJ2-7; TRBD1 matches at 9 bases. Germline loops: CDR1 MNHEY, CDR2 SMNVEV (reference sequence). Trimming cost V 0 bases and J 4 bases; bases outside gene matches: 4. This CDR3 spans 15 amino acids. CDR3 amino acids: CASSLSGQGSYEQYF. Written as DNA, the CDR3 is TGTGCCAGCAGTTTATCGGGACAGGGTAGTTACGAGCAGTACTTC.

This clonotype came up a few times. This chain uses TRBV12-3 or TRBV12-4 with TRBJ1-5; D not resolved. The CDR3 has 19 residues. The V end lost 6 bases, the J end lost 3 bases, and 27 bases lay between the germline ends. The CDR3 loop is CASSSGRGGGLRDNQPQHF. The DNA of the CDR3 is TGTGCCAGCAGCTCCGGCCGGGGAGGAGGATTAAGGGACAATCAGCCCCAGCATTTT.

The chain couples TRBV2 to TRBJ1-4; the D gene is possibly TRBD1 (6 bases). Germline CDR1 SNHLY, CDR2 FYNNEI. Trimming stripped 7 bases from V and 5 bases from J, with 17 bases between. The CDR3 is made up of 15 amino acids. The DNA of the CDR3 is TGTGCCAGCACCTCCCCCAGGGGCGGAAATGAAAAACTGTTTTTT. Its protein is CASTSPRGGNEKLFF.

This chain connects TRBV12-3 or TRBV12-4 to TRBJ1-2, with 7 nucleotides matching TRBD1. The CDR3 consists of 15 residues. After removal of 6 bases from V and 6 bases from J, the junction contained 13 bases not matched to a gene. This CDR3 reads CASRSGATGPDGYTF. The CDR3 nucleotides are TGTGCCAGCAGGTCGGGGGCGACAGGGCCGGATGGCTACACCTTC.

The rearrangement uses TRBV3-1 and TRBJ1-4; the D is unclear. Per germline, CDR1 LGHDT and CDR2 YNNKEL (reference sequence). CDR3 length: 13 amino acids. Trimming cost V 0 bases and J 17 bases, with 16 bases left between them. The CDR3 coding sequence is TGTGCCAGCAGCCAAGATACCTTGGGGTCTATTTTTTTT. This sequence encodes CASSQDTLGSIFF.

This clonotype has at least ten counts. The genes are TRBV27 and TRBJ1-1, with 7 positions matching TRBD1. The V gene's germline CDR1 is MNHEY and CDR2 SMNVEV (reference sequence). J was trimmed by 0 bases and V by 10 bases; bases with no gene match: 14. CDR3 length: 16 amino acids. The CDR3 DNA is TGTGCCACCTCTGCCCGGAAGGGGGCCATGAACACTGAAGCTTTCTTT. Its protein is CATSARKGAMNTEAFF.

Ten or more counts support this clonotype. The chain couples TRBV7-3 to TRBJ2-7; D is unresolved. The germline V and J ends were trimmed by 6 bases and 2 bases, with 17 bases remaining between them. CDR1 SGHTA and CDR2 FQGTGA come from the germline V gene. CDR3 length equals 15 residues. CDR3 amino acids: CASSLTSSNPYEQYF. CDR3 bases: TGTGCCAGCAGTTTGACCTCCAGCAACCCCTACGAGCAGTACTTC.

This clonotype was detected a few times. This rearrangement joins TRBV4-3 to TRBJ2-4; the D call may be TRBD1 or TRBD2 (5 bases each). The CDR3 is 15 amino acids. Germline assignment: CDR1 LGHNA and CDR2 YSLEER. Trimming removed 0 bases at V and 6 bases at J, with 12 bases between. The CDR3, as DNA: TGCGCCAGCAGCCAAGATCTCTCTGGGACAAACATTCAGTACTTC. Translating it yields CASSQDLSGTNIQYF.

Only a few counts were recorded for this clonotype. The CDR3 region has the DNA TGCGCCAGCAGCTGGGACAGCGTAGATACGCAGTATTTT. It specifies CASSWDSVDTQYF. The rearrangement joins TRBV5-1 to TRBJ2-3; 7 bases are a match to TRBD1. CDR1 is SGHRS, CDR2 YFSETQ, per germline. J gave up 5 bases and V 3 bases, and 3 bases lay outside the gene matches. The CDR3 spans 13 residues. Looking up the rest from reference TRBV5-1 and TRBJ2-3 gives the full variable domain: KAGVTQTPRYLIKTRGQQVTLSCSPISGHRSVSWYQQTPGQGLQFLFEYFSETQRNKGNFPGRFSGRQFSNSRSEMNVSTLELGDSALYLCASSWDSVDTQYFGPGTRLTVL.

J is TRBJ2-3 and V is TRBV28; 7 bases line up with TRBD1. Germline V gene data show CDR1 as MDHEN and CDR2 as SYDVKM. The CDR3 extends over 13 amino acids. V was clipped by 5 bases and J by 12 bases; unmatched bases: 11. CDR3: CASSPLRQGPQYF. The CDR3 DNA reads TGTGCCAGCAGTCCGCTCCGACAGGGCCCTCAGTATTTT.

The gene calls are TRBV28 and TRBJ2-1; TRBD2 matches at 12 bases. Germline assignment: CDR1 MDHEN and CDR2 SYDVKM. The CDR3 is 16 residues long. J lost 4 bases, V lost 10 bases, and 11 bases had no gene match. In DNA, the CDR3 is TGTGCCACCGTCGAGGTGACTAGCGGGGGATACAATGAGCAGTTCTTC. This gives the protein CATVEVTSGGYNEQFF.

This clonotype was recorded many times. The rearrangement links TRBV6-1 to TRBJ2-4, with 7 bases lining up with TRBD2. The ends lost 2 bases at V and 8 bases at J; junction bases unmatched: 6. Germline values: CDR1 MNHNS, CDR2 SASEGT. This CDR3 spans 14 amino acids. CDR3 DNA sequence: TGTGCCAGCAGTGAAAGTTGGGGGGGAGACATTCAGTACTTC. It is translated as CASSESWGGDIQYF.

This clonotype has ten or more counts. V and J are TRBV18 and TRBJ2-7, with D possibly matching TRBD1 (6 bases). CDR3 length equals 16 residues. V was clipped by 1 base and J by 5 bases, with 18 bases between them. Germline CDR1 reads KGHSH; CDR2 reads LQKENI. CDR3 coding DNA: TGTGCCAGCTCACCACTCGGGCGGCAGGGGCGGGACGAGCAGTACTTC. Residues: CASSPLGRQGRDEQYF.

This clonotype was detected ten times or more. The chain combines TRBV7-3 with TRBJ1-2; D gene uncertain. With 4 bases removed from V and 2 bases from J, the gap between germline ends came to 20 bases. Germline assignment: CDR1 SGHTA and CDR2 FQGTGA. The CDR3 loop spans 17 amino acids. DNA for the CDR3: TGTGCCAGCAGCTCCCTTTCGAGACTTAGGAAGAACTATGGCTACACCTTC. It translates to CASSSLSRLRKNYGYTF. The entire variable domain, with the rest obtained from reference TRBV7-3 and TRBJ1-2, is as follows: GAGVSQTPSNKVTEKGKYVELRCDPISGHTALYWYRQSLGQGPEFLIYFQGTGAADDSGLPNDRFFAVRPEGSVSTLKIQRTERGDSAVYLCASSSLSRLRKNYGYTFGSGTRLTVV.

There are a few counts of this clonotype. The rearrangement links TRBV5-1 to TRBJ2-2; no definite D call. The V and J ends lost 5 bases and 7 bases respectively, with 12 bases between them. The CDR3 runs 13 residues. Per germline, CDR1 SGHRS and CDR2 YFSETQ. The CDR3 spells CASSMEISGELFF. The DNA for the CDR3 is TGCGCCAGCAGTATGGAAATAAGCGGGGAGCTGTTTTTT.

Many counts were recorded for this clonotype. The rearrangement joins TRBV6-6 to TRBJ2-6; 7 bases match TRBD1. CDR3 size: 15 residues. Trimming removed 6 bases from V and 0 bases from J; junction bases left unmatched: 2. CDR1 is MNHNY, CDR2 SVGAGI, per germline (reference sequence). The CDR3 region is CASRGTDSGANVLTF. CDR3 DNA sequence: TGTGCCAGCAGGGGGACAGACTCTGGGGCCAACGTCCTGACTTTC.